This paragraph reports one T cell receptor (beta chain). Its antigen is not identified. Produced via immunoSEQ multiplex PCR; TCRdb's table is partial and in-frame only. The table includes 7,000 or so clones, 74% detected once. This specimen comes from a study of tumor-infiltrating lymphocytes in localized non-small cell lung cancer. Study-level results: Available tissue quantity limited TCR sequencing to a patient subset. T-cell fraction did not differ between immunotypes IM1 and IM2. Higher tumor T cell infiltration than in uninvolved lung was supported by TCRbeta sequencing.

The CDR3 loop spans 13 amino acids. Germline CDR1 reads SGHNT; CDR2 reads YYREEE (reference sequence). Trimming removed 0 bases from V and 2 bases from J, with 4 bases in between. Sequencing was performed on uninvolved lung tissue not adjacent to the tumor. This TCR came from a human donor with non-small cell lung cancer. The V and J genes are TRBV5-4 and TRBJ2-3, with unresolved D. The CDR3, as DNA: TGTGCCAGCAGCTTGGTCTTCACAGATACGCAGTATTTT. It translates to CASSLVFTDTQYF.